The T cell receptor (beta chain) under discussion was sequenced for a study of blood T cell repertoires in COVID-19. Looking at the study overall: From the United States, Italy and Spain came samples of acute and convalescent COVID-19. From T cells, B-cell-depleted T cells, or PBMCs came the material, which was cDNA or gDNA.

V shed 5 bases and J shed 3 bases, with 19 bases lying between them. Germline values: CDR1 LNHDA, CDR2 SQIVND (reference sequence). There are 16 residues in the CDR3. In the authors' workflow: Cell counts per sample came from amplifying reference gene primers. TCRdb keeps only in-frame clones here, not all; method: immunoSEQ multiplex PCR. The V and J calls and clone size were taken over from that table, and D and trimming were inferred from the DNA. The sample comprises approximately 470,000 clones, over 75% of which are singletons, and about 3% rests with the top ten. The origin of this receptor is a human donor in a cohort sampled during active COVID-19. This rearrangement joins TRBV19 to TRBJ1-2, with D hard to call. The sequenced sample was peripheral blood. CDR3 sequence: CASSSLPIHMDYGYTF. CDR3 bases: TGTGCCAGTAGTTCCTTACCCATCCACATGGACTATGGCTACACCTTC.